The 6 T cell receptor beta chains listed next were all sequenced from one sample in a study of T cell responses to AZD1222 COVID-19 vaccine (dated by TCRdb to about 2021). Libraries were built with the immunoSEQ multiplex PCR assay. Held by TCRdb, this immuneACCESS table contains in-frame sequences only and omits some clones. Under half of the omission traces to an unresolved V gene where checked; the cause of the rest is unknown. The sample profile shows over 150,000 clones; 88% of them were found once. Together, the top ten hold roughly 2.9% of the sample. Sample time point, as interpreted from the label and publication: baseline before first vaccination. The input for sequencing was peripheral blood, taken on day 0 of AZD1222 vaccination. The source of these receptors is an adult in good health.

The J gene is TRBJ2-1, the V gene TRBV24-1; tentative D call: TRBD1 (5 bases). The germline CDR1 and CDR2 sequences are KGHDR and SFDVKD. The CDR3 has 16 residues. Trimming pared 0 bases from V and 0 bases from J, leaving 8 bases between. The CDR3, as DNA: TGTGCCACCAGTGATTTGTACAGGAGCTCCTACAATGAGCAGTTCTTC. Its protein is CATSDLYRSSYNEQFF.

This chain connects TRBV5-6 to TRBJ2-2, with a weak D call TRBD1 (5 bases). Germline V gene lookup returns CDR1 SGHDT and CDR2 YYEEEE. The CDR3 contains 16 residues. The V and J ends lost 3 bases and 5 bases respectively, with 17 bases between them. The CDR3, as DNA: TGTGCCAGCAGCTGGGGCGGAAGGGTGCGGACCGGGGAGCTGTTTTTT. Its translation: CASSWGGRVRTGELFF.

The chain couples TRBV5-4 to TRBJ2-2; D could derive from TRBD1 or TRBD2 (6 bases each). The V and J ends lost 4 bases and 7 bases respectively, with 11 bases between them. The CDR3 has 13 amino acids. The germline gives CDR1 SGHNT, CDR2 YYREEE (reference sequence). CDR3 in DNA: TGTGCCAGCAGCGGGGGGCTCGGCGGGGAGCTGTTTTTT. Its translation is CASSGGLGGELFF. The full variable domain, its missing parts supplied by reference TRBV5-4 and TRBJ2-2, is ETGVTQSPTHLIKTRGQQVTLRCSSQSGHNTVSWYQQALGQGPQFIFQYYREEENGRGNFPPRFSGLQFPNYSSELNVNALELDDSALYLCASSGGLGGELFFGEGSRLTVL.

In this sample, this clone turned up once. The V and J genes are TRBV3-1 (or the pseudogene TRBV3-2) and TRBJ2-4; 11 positions agree with TRBD2. CDR1 and CDR2 from the germline V gene are LGHDT and YNNKEL (reference sequence). Germline trimming cut 3 bases from V and 10 bases from J; bases unmatched to any gene: 14. The CDR3 is 17 residues long. The CDR3 reads CASSQNLLAGAPLIQYF. As DNA, the CDR3 is TGTGCCAGCAGCCAGAACTTACTAGCGGGGGCCCCCCTAATTCAGTACTTC.

The gene calls are TRBV6-5 and TRBJ1-2; 7 bases are shared with TRBD1. CDR1 MNHEY and CDR2 SVGAGI come from the germline V gene. V lost 6 bases and J lost 2; bases outside the gene matches: 3. The CDR3 spans 13 residues. The CDR3 sequence: CASSWGQNYGYTF. The CDR3 bases are TGTGCCAGCAGCTGGGGACAGAACTATGGCTACACCTTC.

About this clone itself: Germline and junction disagree at one end, which may indicate a read error. The rearrangement uses TRBV18 and TRBJ2-7; D is ambiguous. Looked up from germline, CDR1 is KGHSH and CDR2 is LQKENI. The CDR3 sequence is 12 residues long. The DNA of the CDR3 is TGTGCCAGCTCGCCAAACATCTACGAGCAGTGCTTC. Its translation: CASSPNIYEQCF. The variable domain in full, with the rest retrieved from reference TRBV18 and TRBJ2-7, is NAGVMQNPRHLVRRRGQEARLRCSPMKGHSHVYWYRQLPEEGLKFMVYLQKENIIDESGMPKERFSAEFPKEGPSILRIQQVVRGDSAAYFCASSPNIYEQCFGPGTRLTVT.